What follows is one TCR beta chain and its context. No antigen is known for it. Everyone who donated was a healthy bone marrow donor. This entry is derived from a study of cytomegalovirus exposure and HLA in healthy donors. General observations from the study: Researchers reported from a later analysis that most CMV-associated TCR beta chains appeared HLA-restricted.

Researchers ran the PCR with 60 Vbeta and 13 Jbeta primers. Only in-frame clones appear in the TCRdb table, and some are missing; sequencing was by immunoSEQ multiplex PCR. The sample contains roughly 150,000 clones, more than 75% of which appear only once. Sequencing was performed on PBMCs. This receptor was obtained from a woman aged 18 to 35 in good health and CMV-seronegative.

The CDR3: CAISDGQTGANVLTF. As DNA, the CDR3 is TGTGCCATCAGTGACGGACAGACTGGGGCCAACGTCCTGACTTTC. The chain recombines TRBV10-3 with TRBJ2-6, with TRBD1 as a possible D gene (6 bases). V dropped 3 bases and J dropped 2 bases, with 8 bases sitting between them. Germline values: CDR1 ENHRY, CDR2 SYGVKD. The CDR3 covers 15 residues.